The clone carrying this TCR beta chain occurred a few times. The antigen is not known. The data derive from a study of vaccination and CD4 T cells after COVID-19. Background on the study: Each participant was administered two doses of a vaccine, which was either BNT162b2 or mRNA-1273. Overlapping spike peptides served as the stimulus for the cells. These peptides came from SARS-CoV-2 and from the common cold coronaviruses HCoV-NL63, HCoV-OC43 and HCoV-229E.

Specified treatment: approximately 9-day PBMC culture with coronavirus spike peptide pools or control peptides (ViraFEST assay). Sequenced with the Oncomine TCR Beta short-read assay was DNA taken from cultured CD4+ T cells. Genomic DNA was drawn out of CD4+ T cells grown in culture. Each CDR3 protein is one row after TCRdb ran MiXCR on the PCR reads. The table shows around 18,000 distinct CDR3 sequences, with 35% occurring only once. This CDR3 contains 15 residues. V shed 1 base, J shed 5 bases, and the junction held 4 bases outside the gene matches. Germline-derived CDR1 and CDR2 are SGHTA and FQGNSA.

The sequenced sample was cultured CD4+ T cells from blood. V is TRBV7-2 and J is TRBJ2-2; TRBD2 aligns across 7 bases. The clonotype was recovered from a human donor with COVID-19. The CDR3 DNA reads as TGTGCCAGCAGCTTAGAACTAGCGTCGACCGGGGAGCTGTTTTTT. Translation: CASSLELASTGELFF.